This T cell receptor (beta chain) was recovered during a study of cytomegalovirus exposure and HLA in healthy donors (dated by TCRdb to 2016 to 2017). With regard to the full study: According to an earlier analysis of 450 to 650 of the donors, about 190 million T cells yielded some 110 million unique TCR beta sequences and 276 Gb of sequence data. A separate validation cohort of some 130 different subjects was used in addition to the approximately 700-subject first cohort. Every repertoire in the discovery cohort had been generated on one and the same sequencing platform. A handful of DR-DQ haplotypes were handled as single units for association and clustering because linkage in the cohort was strong. To predict cytomegalovirus infection status, the study combined high-throughput TCR immunosequencing, statistical association of individual TCRs with disease status, and machine learning. Among the roughly 390 genotyped donors, around 81% belonged to the genetic ancestry cluster associated with self-reported Caucasian donors. Genome-wide SNP genotypes for about 65% of the roughly 670 donors were used in a later genetic analysis, which treated that subset as a discovery cohort. About 280 gigabases of sequencing data and around 88 million unique TCR sequences made up an early release that covered over 550 HLA-typed donors. Among roughly 400 genotyped donors of the cohort, an average of about 240,000 unique TCR beta nucleotide sequences were sequenced per donor, roughly 18% of them non-productive. The aim of the study was to test whether cataloging public T cell receptors could identify signatures of past pathogen exposure. To decide whether each TCR beta V gene segment behaved as functional or pseudogenic, an earlier analysis of approximately 590 of the donors relied on high-throughput TCR beta sequencing. In the later analysis, no new phenotypic data were used to find candidate immune exposures; instead, reliance was placed on TCR beta sequences and their occurrence across donors. The study used immunosequencing to profile the T cell repertoires of under 700 subjects and linked those repertoires to cytomegalovirus serostatus. Both class I and class II loci were covered by HLA typing, at four-digit resolution. A later analysis re-examined previously published TCR beta repertoires from just over 650 donors and added high-resolution HLA genotyping to investigate patterns of TCR occurrence. Donor age, sex, ethnicity and CMV serostatus were compiled together with the repertoire data. The number of donors typed differed by locus, with about 620-630 for A, B, C, DRB1 and DQB1, roughly 520 for DQA1, 600 to 610 for DPA1, and around 460 for DPB1.

From cysteine to phenylalanine, the CDR3 is 17 amino acids long. The only DNA kept is the CDR3, 51 bases in frame from the first base. Sequences SGHDT (CDR1) and YYEEEE (CDR2) are obtained from the germline V gene. A note on this clone: No cognate antigen has been identified for it. At one of its ends the junction is not consistent with the germline gene, which may arise from a read error.

Libraries were constructed by the immunoSEQ multiplex PCR assay. For the multiplex PCR, a mixture combining 60 forward primers for TCR Vbeta segments and 13 reverse primers for TCR Jbeta segments was used. The CDR3 region of rearranged TCR beta genes was amplified from genomic DNA by a multiplex PCR assay. The amplified TCR beta libraries were sequenced on the Illumina HiSeq System as 87-base-pair reads. For the original study's pipeline: Across the 670 or so repertoires, a later analysis counted some 80 million unique TCR beta chains, around 11 million of which were shared by at least two donors. A nearest-neighbor algorithm error-corrected the raw reads and collapsed the reads into unique sequences, merging closely related sequences to remove PCR and sequencing errors. To assign V, D and J gene segments, CDR3 sequences were aligned to IMGT reference sequences. For a sequence to be retained, a match of at least six nucleotides was required to both a V gene segment and a J gene segment. A rearrangement counted as productive if the CDR3 had no stop codons and remained in frame with V and J, and every other rearrangement counted as non-productive. CDR3 was defined according to IMGT convention as the region running from the second conserved V-encoded cysteine to the conserved J-encoded phenylalanine. The earlier analysis of about 500 of the donors excluded sequences that lacked an unambiguous match to a single V gene segment. An earlier analysis of under 750 of the donors called V segments functional above 56.7% productive rearrangements and segregating when the between-donor standard deviation exceeded 5%. To diagnose cytomegalovirus status from the catalog of TCR beta chain sequences, a statistical classification framework was built. In a later analysis, V and J genes were assigned by comparing TCR nucleotide sequences against IMGT/GENE-DB human TR gene sequences. Using the TCRdist pipeline, a later analysis assigned CDR3 sequences along with most-parsimonious VDJ recombination scenarios. In a later analysis, every TCR beta chain was defined by the combination of its CDR3 amino acid sequence and its V-gene family, and reads without a unique V-gene family were dropped. To address suspected cross-contamination and a sequencing artifact, a later analysis removed some 620 highly shared, low-generation-probability nucleotide sequences. For each public chain, a later analysis derived a clonal expansion index from normalized ranks of inferred template counts within each repertoire. In a later analysis, generation probabilities were computed using a VDJ recombination model fitted to out-of-frame rearrangements, and the results were checked against IGoR. In a later analysis, TCR-TCR, TCR-HLA and TCR-CMV co-occurrence was scored with hypergeometric tests, and a repertoire-size bias correction was applied to TCR pairs. False discovery rates were estimated in a later analysis by permuting HLA or CMV assignments 20 times. In a later analysis, co-occurring TCRs were grouped using DBSCAN, with TCRdist sequence similarity added in when clustering inside HLA-allele-positive subsets. Co-occurrence clustering excluded repertoires with fewer than 30,000 or more than 120,000 public chains, plus five with anomalous nucleotide sharing. Held by TCRdb, this immuneACCESS table contains in-frame sequences only and omits some clones. Under half of the omission traces to an unresolved V gene where checked; the cause of the rest is unknown. The V and J calls and clone size are taken from that table; D and trimming were inferred from the DNA. In all, the sample holds some 130,000 clones, and 77% of those were seen once. Jointly, the top ten make up approximately 4.5% of the sample.

Study-wide conclusions, independent of this receptor: In a later analysis, HLA-associated TCR beta chains were found to be more clonally expanded and to have lower generation probabilities than equally common non-associated chains. Some IMGT-functional V segments, including TRBV6-2 and TRBV6-3, could not be distinguished by the 87-base-pair reads and were therefore excluded. In a later analysis, several top co-occurrence clusters were reported to appear linked to parvovirus B19, influenza, CMV and Epstein-Barr virus. A further reported finding was that TCR beta sequences accurately predicted the HLA-A and HLA-B alleles for most subjects in the first cohort. A later analysis associated 15,000 to 20,000 TCR beta sequences with specific HLA alleles at a false discovery rate of 0.05. Assigning TCR associations to individual alleles was difficult when HLA alleles, especially DR and DQ, strongly co-occurred. It was suggested by the authors that the approach could potentially be generalized to other disease states and immunological phenotypes. A few of the identified cytomegalovirus-associated TCR beta chains were confirmed in vitro to be specific for cytomegalovirus antigens. While some public TCRs were present in many individuals, most TCR sequences turned up only very rarely across donors. Sequencing depth was assumed to be roughly uniform across donors in the presence/absence analyses, though that assumption may not hold. Only TCR beta chains were sequenced in this cohort, and the absence of alpha or paired-chain data limited detectable features. V-gene and J-gene trimming of TCR beta chains was associated with a missense DCLRE1C variant in a later genetic analysis, and the association was replicated in an independent cohort. A later analysis found that TCR association rates varied across HLA loci, with DRB1 alleles showing the most associated TCRs and HLA-C alleles the fewest. HLA typing was unavailable for some donors at each locus, so association tests used only the typed subset. Cytomegalovirus status was reported to be diagnosed by the classifier with high specificity and sensitivity in both the original and validation cohorts. In a later genetic analysis, fewer N-insertions in productive TCRs were reported among donors in an Asian-associated ancestry cluster than the roughly 640-donor mean. A cluster of highly shared sequence variants was judged likely to represent a technical artifact of the sequencing pipeline. Linkage disequilibrium might explain the correlated functional status among segregating V segments, but an unknown experimental factor could not be ruled out. In an earlier analysis of several hundred of the donors, most TCR beta V segments were observed in productive rearrangements about 87% or about 30% of the time, broadly matching IMGT annotations. Seventeen rarely observed V segments, including chromosome 9 orphons, were excluded from the earlier analysis of about 500 of the donors because counts were too low. For the cohort, immune exposure information was limited to CMV serostatus. The study listed approximately 150 TCR beta chains as associated with cytomegalovirus. A later analysis found that most CMV-associated TCR beta chains appeared HLA-restricted, with HLA associations seemingly driven largely by CMV exposure.

In total, roughly 670 healthy bone marrow donors made up the cohort. All cohort members were sampled while nominally healthy, although unrecorded immune exposures were likely present. The donor tested CMV seropositive, placing the donor among the approximately 290 seropositive members of the cohort. A peripheral blood sample was collected from each donor, and TCR beta sequencing was performed on peripheral blood mononuclear cells. The Qiagen DNeasy Blood Extraction Kit was used to extract genomic DNA from the blood cell samples. The chain links TRBV5-6 with TRBJ2-6; a weak D assignment points to TRBD1 (5 bases agree). Sequencing was done on a sample of PBMCs. This TCR was sampled from a male donor in good health and CMV-seropositive. The DNA is TGTGCCAGCAGCCTTGTTCAGGTCCACTCTGGGGCCAACGGCCTGACTTTC. This codes for CASSLVQVHSGANGLTF.